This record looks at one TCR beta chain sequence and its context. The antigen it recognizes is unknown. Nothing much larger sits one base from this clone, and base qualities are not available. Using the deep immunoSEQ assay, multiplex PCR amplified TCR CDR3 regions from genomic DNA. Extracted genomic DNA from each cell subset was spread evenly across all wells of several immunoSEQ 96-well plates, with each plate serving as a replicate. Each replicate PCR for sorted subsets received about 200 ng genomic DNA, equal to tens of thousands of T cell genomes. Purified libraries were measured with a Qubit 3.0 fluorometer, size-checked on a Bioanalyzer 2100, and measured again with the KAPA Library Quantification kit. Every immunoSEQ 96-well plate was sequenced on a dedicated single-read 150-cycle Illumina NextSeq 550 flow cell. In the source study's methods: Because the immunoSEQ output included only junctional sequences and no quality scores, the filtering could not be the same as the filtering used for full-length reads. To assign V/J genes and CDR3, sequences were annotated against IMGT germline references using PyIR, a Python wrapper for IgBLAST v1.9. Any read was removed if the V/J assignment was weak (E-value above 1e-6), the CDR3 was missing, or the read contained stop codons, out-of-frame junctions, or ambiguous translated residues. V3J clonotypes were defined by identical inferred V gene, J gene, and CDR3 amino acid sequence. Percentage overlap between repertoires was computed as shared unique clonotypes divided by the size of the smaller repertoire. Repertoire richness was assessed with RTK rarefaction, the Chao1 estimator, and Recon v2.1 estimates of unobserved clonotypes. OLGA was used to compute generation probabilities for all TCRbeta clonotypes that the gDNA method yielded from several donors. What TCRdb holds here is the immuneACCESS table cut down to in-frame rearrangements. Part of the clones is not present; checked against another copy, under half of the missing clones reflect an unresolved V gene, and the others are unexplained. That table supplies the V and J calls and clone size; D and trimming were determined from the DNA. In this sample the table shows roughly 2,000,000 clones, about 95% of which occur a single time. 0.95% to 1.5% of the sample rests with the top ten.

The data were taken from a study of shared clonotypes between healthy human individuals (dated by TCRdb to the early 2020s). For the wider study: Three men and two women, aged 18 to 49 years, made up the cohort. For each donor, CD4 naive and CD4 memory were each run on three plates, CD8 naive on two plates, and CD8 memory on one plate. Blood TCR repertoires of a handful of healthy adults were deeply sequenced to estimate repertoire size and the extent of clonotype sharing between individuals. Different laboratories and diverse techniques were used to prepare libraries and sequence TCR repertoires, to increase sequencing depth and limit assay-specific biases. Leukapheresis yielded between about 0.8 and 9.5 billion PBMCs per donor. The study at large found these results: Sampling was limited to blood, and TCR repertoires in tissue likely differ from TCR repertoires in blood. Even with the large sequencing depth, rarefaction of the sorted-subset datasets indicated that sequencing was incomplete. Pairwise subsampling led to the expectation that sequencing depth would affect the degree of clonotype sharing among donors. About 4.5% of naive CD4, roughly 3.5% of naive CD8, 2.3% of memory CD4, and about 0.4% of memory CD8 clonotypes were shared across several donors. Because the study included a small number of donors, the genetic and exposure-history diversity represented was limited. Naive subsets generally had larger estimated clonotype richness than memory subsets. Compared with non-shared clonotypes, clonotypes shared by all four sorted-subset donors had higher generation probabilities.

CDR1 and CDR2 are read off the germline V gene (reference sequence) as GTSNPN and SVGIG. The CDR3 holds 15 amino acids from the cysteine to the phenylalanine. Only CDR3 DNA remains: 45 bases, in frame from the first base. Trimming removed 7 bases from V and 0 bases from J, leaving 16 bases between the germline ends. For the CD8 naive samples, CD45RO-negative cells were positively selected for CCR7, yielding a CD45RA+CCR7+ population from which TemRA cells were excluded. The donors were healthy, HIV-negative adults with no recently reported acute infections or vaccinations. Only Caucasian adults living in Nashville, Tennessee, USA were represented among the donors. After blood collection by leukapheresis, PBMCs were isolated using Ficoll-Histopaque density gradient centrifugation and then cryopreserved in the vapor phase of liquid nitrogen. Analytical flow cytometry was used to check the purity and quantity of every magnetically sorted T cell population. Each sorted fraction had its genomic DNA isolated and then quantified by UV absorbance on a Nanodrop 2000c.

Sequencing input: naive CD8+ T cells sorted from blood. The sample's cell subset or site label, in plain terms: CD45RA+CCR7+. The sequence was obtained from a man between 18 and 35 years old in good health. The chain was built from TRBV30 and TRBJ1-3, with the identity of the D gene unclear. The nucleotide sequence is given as TGTGCCTCCCAAACCTATCCCACCTCTGGAAACACCATATATTTT. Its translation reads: CASQTYPTSGNTIYF.